This T cell receptor beta chain stems from a study of T-cell reconstitution after alpha-beta-depleted transplantation in children. The study, taken as a whole, reports: Surviving recipient T cells and intrathymic progenitors accounted for some patients' high TCRbeta diversity at day 60. Two months or so post-transplant, alpha-beta T cells reportedly derived from several hundred expanded graft clones.

There are a few counts of this clonotype. Its antigen is unknown. Preparation of the TCRbeta library used unique molecular identifiers. TCRdb processed the PCR reads anew with MiXCR; each CDR3 protein has one entry. The data contain 700,000 to 850,000 distinct CDR3 sequences, about 15% of them singletons. V was clipped by 8 bases and J by 1 base, with 8 bases between them. Germline V CDR1 and CDR2: SEHNR, FQNEAQ (reference sequence). CDR3 length: 12 amino acids. The rearrangement uses TRBV7-9 and TRBJ2-5; D is uncertain. This TCR came from a male patient between 5 and 17 years old who had a stem cell transplant for acute lymphoblastic leukemia, so the T cells may come from the graft donor. The material was PBMCs, mostly from graft donor cells, obtained 360 days after TCRalphabeta/CD19-depleted stem cell transplant. CDR3 sequence reads: CASCRFQETQYF. The CDR3 coding sequence is TGTGCCAGCTGCAGGTTCCAAGAGACCCAGTACTTC.